A selection of T cell receptor beta chains follows, all from one sample in a study of cytomegalovirus exposure and HLA in healthy donors. Assay used: immunoSEQ multiplex PCR; TCRdb lists only in-frame clones, some missing. The sample lists roughly 97,000 clones, around 10% seen once, with 5.8% in the top ten. The sample was PBMCs. Source of these receptors: a middle-aged man in good health and CMV-seropositive. Both conserved end residues are trimmed from each CDR3. Each record gives: CDR3 length, J gene, V gene, CDR3 protein.

>14|TRBJ2-3|TRBV5-1
ASSATPGARTDTQY
>9|TRBJ2-5|TRBV2
ASNGGETQY
>14|TRBJ2-2|TRBV5-5
ASSWSAGANTGELF
>12|TRBJ2-2|TRBV7-9
ASSLVGVGAELF
>13|TRBJ2-2|TRBV5-1
ASSLVELNTGELF
>12|TRBJ2-1|TRBV12-5
ASGPDTNYNEQF
>12|TRBJ2-2|TRBV30
AWLDRFFTGELF
>10|TRBJ2-7|TRBV10-3
AIPRDRREQY
>13|-|TRBV7-9
ASSLDGTGSYEQY
>14|TRBJ2-3|TRBV4-3
ASSLSLAGSTDTQY
>13|TRBJ2-7|TRBV15
ATSSDRGRTYEQY
>12|TRBJ2-7|TRBV19
ASSNYRAEDEQY
>11|TRBJ2-5|TRBV9
ASSVGVQETQY
>15|TRBJ2-2|TRBV11-3
ASSSLILREGPGELF
>13|TRBJ2-2|TRBV7-9
ASKPGLAEAGELF
>11|TRBJ2-1|TRBV15
ATSPAGGDEQF
>14|TRBJ2-3|TRBV12-5
ASGREREQSTDTQY
>10|TRBJ2-1|TRBV4-2
ASSQGRDEQF
>13|TRBJ1-5|TRBV5-1
ASSLGTGMHQPQH
>12|TRBJ1-6|TRBV6-5
ASTPGGHNSPLH
>15|TRBJ2-7|TRBV28
ASIEAPLGQRGYEQY
>12|TRBJ2-3|TRBV6-1
ASIRDRGSDTQY
>11|TRBJ1-2|TRBV7-2
ASSLKGGYGYT
>11|TRBJ2-7|TRBV29-1
SVAESFSYEQY
>14|TRBJ2-7|TRBV9
ASSAPREVPTYEQY
>11|TRBJ2-7|TRBV6-1
ASTKHRDYEQY
>12|TRBJ1-4|TRBV7-2
ASSLGRESEKLF
>12|TRBJ1-1|TRBV7-9
ASRGTGPNTEAF
>13|TRBJ1-5|TRBV5-6
ASRKNRGAGQPQH
>11|TRBJ1-2|TRBV7-3
ASSLTADYGYT
>11|TRBJ1-1|TRBV4-3
ASSQGGSPEAF
>14|TRBJ1-4|TRBV2
ASQRQSLATNEKLF
>14|-|TRBV25-1
ASSDQGRAGANVLT
>12|TRBJ2-7|TRBV29-1
SVVPGLSSYEQY
>12|TRBJ1-5|TRBV7-9
ASSLGGRNQPQH
>12|TRBJ2-7|TRBV27
ASSPTAGGYEQY
>16|TRBJ2-2|TRBV21-1
ASRIGGRIQLDTGELF
>12|TRBJ2-1|TRBV5-1
ASSLDGRGDEQF
>13|TRBJ2-3|TRBV9
ASSFKGQPGDTQY
>10|TRBJ2-2|TRBV7-9
ASSPLTGELF
>13|TRBJ2-2|TRBV5-6
ASTTYRGLGGELF
>14|TRBJ1-2|TRBV6-5
ASSYSIAGANYGYT
>14|TRBJ2-5|TRBV12-5
ASGFTKQGGGETQY
>10|TRBJ2-5|TRBV29-1
SVEASAETQY
>15|TRBJ2-2|TRBV18
ASSPPTSGTRTGELF
>13|TRBJ2-7|TRBV28
ASRTPGAGAYEQY
>12|TRBJ2-5|TRBV7-3
ASSLPGTQETQY
>12|TRBJ1-1|TRBV7-9
ASSVTGGSTEAF
>18|TRBJ2-7|TRBV5-1
ASSLRSSGTRPSHHYEQY
>10|TRBJ2-5|TRBV14
ASSQARETQY
>12|TRBJ1-1|TRBV6-5
ASEDRYSVPEAF
>15|TRBJ2-2|TRBV5-1
ASSLMGQAMNTGELF
>12|-|TRBV21-1
ASSTYVRSYEQY
>15|TRBJ2-2|TRBV9
ASSAPLREGNTGELF
>11|TRBJ2-7|TRBV5-1
ASSSGGPYEQY